The 27 T cell receptor beta chains below come from one sample, sequenced in a study of blood T cell repertoires in COVID-19. TCRdb's copy holds only in-frame clones and misses some; the assay was immunoSEQ multiplex PCR. Of around 230,000 clones listed, around 83% are singletons. Sequenced: peripheral blood. These receptors were taken from a woman aged 45-65 years with acute or convalescent COVID-19.

The rearrangement links TRBV2 to TRBJ1-1, with TRBD1 matching over 8 bases. CDR3 length: 15 residues. Looked up from germline, CDR1 is SNHLY and CDR2 is FYNNEI. J lost 2 bases, V lost 2 bases, and 4 bases had no gene match. The CDR3 loop is CASSENQGANTEAFF. CDR3 bases: TGTGCCAGCAGTGAAAATCAGGGGGCTAACACTGAAGCTTTCTTT.

V usage is TRBV28 and J usage is TRBJ2-7; a possible D gene is TRBD2 (7 bases). Germline V gives CDR1 MDHEN, CDR2 SYDVKM. This CDR3 is 13 amino acids long. Trimming shortened V by 6 bases and J by 7 bases, and 16 bases separated the two germline ends. In DNA, the CDR3 is TGTGCCAGCAGCCAAGGGGGGAGGGAGGAGCAGTACTTC. Translated: CASSQGGREEQYF.

The chain uses TRBV5-6 and TRBJ1-6; no reliable D call. V gave up 4 bases and J gave up 10 bases, with 9 bases separating them. Germline V gene lookup returns CDR1 SGHDT and CDR2 YYEEEE. The CDR3 extends over 12 amino acids. The CDR3 here is CASSNQASPLHF. CDR3 DNA sequence: TGTGCCAGCAGCAATCAGGCCTCACCCCTCCACTTT.

This clone came up once. The chain uses TRBV5-1 and TRBJ2-1; TRBD2 agrees at 14 bases. Germline loops: CDR1 SGHRS, CDR2 YFSETQ. There are 15 residues in the CDR3. The V and J ends lost 6 bases and 6 bases, in that order; junction bases with no gene match: 5. CDR3 bases: TGCGCCAGCAACCGACTAGCGGGAGGGCCCAATGAGCAGTTCTTC. It encodes CASNRLAGGPNEQFF.

The genes are TRBV5-8 and TRBJ2-7; 7 nucleotides align to TRBD1. CDR1 and CDR2 (germline): SGHTS, YDEGEE. CDR3 length: 15 residues. Trimming cost V 4 bases and J 9 bases; bases outside gene matches: 16. This chain's CDR3 is CASSDGTVGAGTQYF. The CDR3 DNA follows: TGTGCCAGCAGCGACGGGACAGTGGGGGCTGGAACGCAGTACTTC.

This clone was found once. The rearrangement links TRBV5-6 to TRBJ2-7; 8 nucleotides align to TRBD2. With 4 bases clipped from V and 2 bases from J, the junction kept 14 bases outside the gene matches. The CDR3 length is 17 residues. The germline gives CDR1 SGHDT, CDR2 YYEEEE. Written as DNA, the CDR3 is TGTGCCAGCAGCGCCCCGATCGGATCGGGAGGGGCCTACGAGCAGTACTTC. Protein product: CASSAPIGSGGAYEQYF.

In its sample, this clone was seen a few times. This chain links TRBV5-4 with TRBJ2-7; 7 bases map to TRBD2. With V trimmed by 3 bases and J by 7 bases, 4 bases remained unmatched. Germline CDR1 is SGHNT and CDR2 is YYREEE (reference sequence). CDR3 length: 12 amino acids. The CDR3 region is CASSSGTKEQYF. For the CDR3, the DNA is TGTGCCAGCAGCTCCGGGACTAAGGAGCAGTACTTC.

This rearrangement joins TRBV13 to TRBJ2-5; 11 bases are a match to TRBD2. The germline CDR1 and CDR2 sequences are PRHDT and FYEKMQ (reference sequence). V was pared by 3 bases and J by 5 bases, with 11 bases of the junction left unmatched. CDR3 length equals 17 residues. CDR3 coding DNA: TGTGCCAGCAGCTTCCGCACTAGCGGGAGTTTCTTGGAGACCCAGTACTTC. Protein sequence: CASSFRTSGSFLETQYF.

The V call is TRBV6-6, the J call TRBJ1-4; 8 bases agree with TRBD1. Per germline, CDR1 MNHNY and CDR2 SVGAGI (reference sequence). The CDR3 loop spans 14 amino acids. J gave up 6 bases and V 3 bases, and 3 bases lay outside the gene matches. The CDR3 spells CASSYAGGDEKLFF. CDR3 in DNA: TGTGCCAGCAGTTATGCAGGGGGCGATGAAAAACTGTTTTTT.

The count of this clone is one. The chain has TRBV3-1 (or the pseudogene TRBV3-2) and TRBJ2-7; TRBD2 is a possible D gene (6 bases). Trimming cost V 0 bases and J 5 bases, with 14 bases left between them. CDR3 length: 15 residues. CDR1 LGHDT and CDR2 YNNKEL come from the germline V gene (reference sequence). This CDR3 reads CASSQEWGEWNEQYF. The CDR3 coding sequence is TGTGCCAGCAGCCAAGAGTGGGGGGAGTGGAACGAGCAGTACTTC.

The J gene is TRBJ1-5, the V gene TRBV6-5; maybe TRBD1 (5 bases). This CDR3 spans 15 amino acids. CDR1 is MNHEY and CDR2 is SVGAGI in the germline V gene. The V end was cut by 7 bases, the J end by 2 bases, with 15 bases between. CDR3 amino acids: CASNPGGVGNQPQHF. CDR3 DNA: TGTGCCAGCAACCCCGGGGGGGTGGGCAATCAGCCCCAGCATTTT.

The chain couples TRBV19 to TRBJ2-1; D might be TRBD1 (6 bases). Germline CDR1 LNHDA, CDR2 SQIVND (reference sequence). The CDR3 length is 16 residues. V gave up 6 bases and J gave up 8 bases, with 23 bases separating them. The CDR3 is CASSRPRSMGAHEQFF. The CDR3 coding sequence is TGTGCCAGTAGCCGACCGAGGTCCATGGGGGCCCATGAGCAGTTCTTC.

The chain carries TRBV24-1 and TRBJ2-7; 12 bases line up with TRBD1. V shed 3 bases, J shed 7 bases, and the junction held 6 bases outside the gene matches. CDR3 length equals 15 residues. Germline CDR1 is KGHDR and CDR2 is SFDVKD. This CDR3 reads CATSDPGTGGWEQYF. For the CDR3, the DNA is TGTGCCACCAGTGATCCCGGGACAGGGGGCTGGGAGCAGTACTTC.

The chain uses TRBV11-2 and TRBJ1-2, with D maybe TRBD1 (6 bases). The CDR3 runs to 18 residues. Trimming stripped 2 bases from V and 1 base from J, with 20 bases between. Germline values: CDR1 SGHAT, CDR2 FQNNGV. The CDR3 region is CASSLNPRTASYNYGYTF. In nucleotides, the CDR3 is TGTGCCAGCAGCTTAAACCCCCGGACAGCATCTTATAACTATGGCTACACCTTC.

The chain recombines TRBV28 with TRBJ1-6; D might be TRBD1 (5 bases). The germline V gene encodes CDR1 MDHEN and CDR2 SYDVKM. The CDR3 spans 14 residues. Trimming took 3 bases from V and 4 from J, leaving 7 bases between them. DNA of the CDR3: TGTGCCAGCAGTTTGACAGAGTATAATTCACCCCTCCACTTT. Translation gives CASSLTEYNSPLHF.

The chain links TRBV6-1 to TRBJ1-5; TRBD1 aligns across 8 bases. With V trimmed by 4 bases and J by 6 bases, 11 bases remained unmatched. Germline CDR1 MNHNS, CDR2 SASEGT. The CDR3 consists of 16 residues. This CDR3 is CASSALTGVGGQPQHF. The CDR3 DNA reads TGTGCCAGCAGTGCCCTGACAGGGGTTGGGGGTCAGCCCCAGCATTTT.

The V gene is TRBV6-5, the J gene TRBJ1-1; weak D call: TRBD1 (5 bases). The CDR3 runs to 14 residues. Trimming removed 5 bases at V and 0 bases at J, with 10 bases between. Germline assignment: CDR1 MNHEY and CDR2 SVGAGI. The chain's CDR3 is CASSRDRLNTEAFF. DNA for the CDR3: TGTGCCAGCAGTCGAGACAGACTGAACACTGAAGCTTTCTTT.

This clone has only one observation. The rearrangement links TRBV21-1 to TRBJ1-5; the table's D call, TRBD1, has no DNA check behind it. TRBV21-1 is a pseudogene. The CDR3 loop spans 16 amino acids. In DNA, the CDR3 is TGTGCCAGCAGCAACTCACAGGGGGTCGGCAATCAGCCCCAGCATTTT. Its protein product is CASSNSQGVGNQPQHF.

The chain uses TRBV29-1 and TRBJ2-7, with a weak D call TRBD1 (6 bases). Germline V gives CDR1 SQVTM, CDR2 ANQGSEA. The CDR3 runs 13 residues. Trimming shortened V by 7 bases and J by 2 bases, and 15 bases separated the two germline ends. This CDR3 is CSAEGRGTYEQYF. The CDR3 bases are TGCAGCGCCGAGGGCAGGGGCACCTACGAGCAGTACTTC.

This clone occurred a few times. At one end the junction does not follow the germline gene, possibly because of a read error. V and J are TRBV19 and TRBJ1-2; maybe TRBD1 (6 bases). Germline CDR1 and CDR2: LNHDA and SQIVND (reference sequence). There are 13 residues in the CDR3. The CDR3 nucleotides read TGTGCCAGTAGTATAGATCAGGGGACCAAGGAGGCCTTC. Amino acid sequence: CASSIDQGTKEAF.

The J gene is TRBJ2-7, the V gene TRBV6-5; 11 positions agree with TRBD2. The CDR3 length is 15 residues. The V gene's germline CDR1 is MNHEY and CDR2 SVGAGI. V shed 6 bases and J 9 bases; nucleotides not matched to a gene: 13. This CDR3 is CASRVTSGSWSVQYF. The CDR3, as DNA: TGTGCCAGCAGGGTCACTAGCGGGAGTTGGTCAGTGCAGTACTTC.

The chain uses TRBV27 and TRBJ2-7; TRBD2 might be the D (6 bases). Trimming left V 4 bases short and J 0 bases short, with 13 bases between. The CDR3 extends over 15 amino acids. CDR1 and CDR2 from the germline V gene are MNHEY and SMNVEV (reference sequence). CDR3 protein: CASSSYPGSSYEQYF. Written as DNA, the CDR3 is TGTGCCAGCAGTTCGTATCCCGGGAGCTCCTACGAGCAGTACTTC.

The V call is TRBV6-4, the J call TRBJ1-2, with 8 bases aligning to TRBD1. The V gene's germline CDR1 is MRHNA and CDR2 SNTAGT. The CDR3 covers 14 residues. V gave up 6 bases and J gave up 7 bases; unmatched junction bases: 10. As DNA, the CDR3 is TGTGCCAGCAGAAAAGGCGGACAGGGCGGTGGCTACACCTTC. Its translation is CASRKGGQGGGYTF.

This chain uses TRBV29-1 with TRBJ2-7, with D tentatively TRBD1 (6 bases). The germline gives CDR1 SQVTM, CDR2 ANQGSEA. V lost 3 bases to trimming and J lost 3 bases, with 15 bases between them. This CDR3 spans 14 amino acids. The CDR3 nucleotides read TGCAGCGTTGAGGAGGCCGGGACACTCTACGAGCAGTACTTC. Encoded protein: CSVEEAGTLYEQYF.

On this clone: Sequence at one end of the junction differs from germline and may be a read error. The J gene is TRBJ1-2, the V gene TRBV18, with TRBD1 matching 9 bases. Germline V lookup: CDR1 KGHSH, CDR2 LQKENI. The CDR3 spans 14 residues. CDR3 loop: CASSPQGARVGYTF. CDR3 coding DNA: TGTGCCAGCTCGCCACAGGGGGCAAGGGTTGGCTACACCTTC.

The chain uses TRBV15 and TRBJ2-1, with TRBD2 identical over 8 bases. The ends lost 5 bases at V and 6 bases at J; junction bases unmatched: 12. CDR3 length equals 16 residues. Germline V CDR1 and CDR2: LNHNV, YYDKDF (reference sequence). The CDR3 is CATSGKLAARINEQFF. DNA for the CDR3: TGTGCCACCAGCGGAAAACTAGCGGCTAGAATCAATGAGCAGTTCTTC. Full variable domain (remainder filled in from reference TRBV15 and TRBJ2-1): DAMVIQNPRYQVTQFGKPVTLSCSQTLNHNVMYWYQQKSSQAPKLLFHYYDKDFNNEADTPDNFQSRRPNTSFCFLDIRSPGLGDTAMYLCATSGKLAARINEQFFGPGTRLTVL.

The chain uses TRBV10-1 and TRBJ1-5; 12 nucleotides match TRBD1. With V trimmed by 7 bases and J by 4 bases, 11 bases remained unmatched. This CDR3 spans 17 amino acids. Germline lookup yields CDR1 WNHNN and CDR2 SYGVQD (reference sequence). CDR3 sequence: CASTEWDRGLRNQPQHF. DNA of the CDR3: TGCGCCAGCACCGAGTGGGACAGGGGGCTCCGGAATCAGCCCCAGCATTTT.